This section outlines one T cell receptor (beta chain) sequence together with its context. The source of the sample is a study of CD8 T cells in Susac syndrome. The CDR3 length is 14 residues. Germline-derived CDR1 and CDR2 are DFQATT and SNEGSKA (reference sequence). J gave up 3 bases and V 5 bases, and 8 bases lay outside the gene matches. RNA amounts of roughly 0.5 to 1 ug underwent reverse transcription with random hexamers. TCRdb re-called the immunoSEQ multiplex PCR reads through MiXCR, storing one row per CDR3 protein. The sample shows around 300,000 distinct CDR3 sequences, around nine tenths of them seen only once.

Sequencing used CD8+ T cells from PBMCs. This TCR was recovered from a human donor with multiple sclerosis. The chain combines TRBV20-1 with TRBJ2-3, with TRBD2 identical over 7 bases. CDR3 region: CSAPVEAGTDTQYF. The CDR3 coding sequence is TGCAGTGCTCCCGTAGAAGCGGGAACAGATACGCAGTATTTT.